This T cell receptor beta chain was retrieved from a study of OX40 agonist ivuxolimab in advanced cancers. Overall study: In this trial design, patients received ivuxolimab intravenously at 0.01 to 10 mg/kg every 2 weeks. The study, taken as a whole, reports: Expanded peripheral T cell antigen specificity was not determined.

The data were produced by immunoSEQ multiplex PCR, yet TCRdb's version contains in-frame clones alone and is incomplete. The sample holds about 22,000 clones, about 85% seen once. The CDR3 loop spans 13 amino acids. Between the trimmed V and J ends, which lost 6 bases and 4 bases, there was a span of 12 bases. CDR1 is MNHEY, CDR2 SMNVEV, per germline (reference sequence). Comments on this clone: Its antigen is unidentified.

J is TRBJ1-2 and V is TRBV27; D is uncertain. The sample consisted of CD4+ or CD8+ T cells sorted from blood, taken in a trial of the OX40 agonist ivuxolimab. The clonotype was recovered from an adult with an advanced solid tumor such as melanoma, head and neck, liver or kidney cancer. CDR3 sequence reads: CASSRGRTYGYTF. CDR3 DNA: TGTGCCAGCAGCCGTGGACGGACCTATGGCTACACCTTC.